The clone carrying this T cell receptor (beta chain) has a count of ten or more. Its matching antigen is unknown. Germline CDR1 and CDR2: MNHEY and SMNVEV (reference sequence). The CDR3 has 13 amino acids. Trimming pared 7 bases from V and 0 bases from J, leaving 6 bases between. This sample was taken from a study of T-cell reconstitution after alpha-beta-depleted transplantation in children. Study results and caveats: Surviving recipient cells, namely T cells and thymic progenitors, were the source of high day-60 TCRbeta diversity in some patients. T cells produced anew were the main source of T-cell counts and diversity one year after transplant. At around two months after transplant, the alpha-beta T cells were reportedly derived from several hundred expanded clones that came from non-depleted graft cells.

Molecular barcoding with unique molecular identifiers was used for the TCRbeta library. Each CDR3 protein is one row after TCRdb ran MiXCR on the PCR reads. The table records fewer than 700,000 distinct CDR3 sequences, about 23% of them present only once. This TCR derives from a boy under two years old who had a stem cell transplant for acute myeloid leukemia, so the T cells may come from the graft donor. Sequencing used PBMCs, mostly from graft donor cells, obtained 360 days after TCRalphabeta/CD19-depleted stem cell transplant. This chain uses TRBV27 with TRBJ2-2, with D tentatively TRBD1 (5 bases). For the CDR3, the DNA is TGTGCCAGCACGACAGCGAACACCGGGGAGCTGTTTTTT. Translating it yields CASTTANTGELFF.